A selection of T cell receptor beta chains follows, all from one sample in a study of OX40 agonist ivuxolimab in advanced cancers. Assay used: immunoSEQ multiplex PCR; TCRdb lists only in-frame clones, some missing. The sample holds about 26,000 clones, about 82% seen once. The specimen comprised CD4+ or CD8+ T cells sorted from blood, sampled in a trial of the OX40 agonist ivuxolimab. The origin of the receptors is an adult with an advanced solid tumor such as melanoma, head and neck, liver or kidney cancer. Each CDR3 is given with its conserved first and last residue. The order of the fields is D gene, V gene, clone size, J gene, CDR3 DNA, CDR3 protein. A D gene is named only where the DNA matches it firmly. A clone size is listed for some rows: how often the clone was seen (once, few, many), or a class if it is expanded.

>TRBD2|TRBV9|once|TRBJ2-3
TGTGCCAGCAGCGTAAAAGCGGGGCTGAACACAGATACGCAGTATTTT
CASSVKAGLNTDTQYF
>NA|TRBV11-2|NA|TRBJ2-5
TGTGCCAGCAGCCCTAGAGGGGGGAGGGGCCAAGAGACCCAGTACTTC
CASSPRGGRGQETQYF
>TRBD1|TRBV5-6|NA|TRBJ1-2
TGTGCCAGCACTCTGGAGGGGGCCGATGGCTACACCTTC
CASTLEGADGYTF
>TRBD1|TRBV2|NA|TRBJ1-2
TGTGCCAGCAGTCGACAGGGTTTTGATGGCTACACCTTC
CASSRQGFDGYTF
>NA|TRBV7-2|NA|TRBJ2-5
TGTGCCAGCAGCTTCGAGGACTACCTAGAGACCCAGTACTTC
CASSFEDYLETQYF
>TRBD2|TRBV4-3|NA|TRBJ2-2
TGCGCCAGCAGCCAAAGTCCTAGCGGGAGTGGGGAGCTGTTTTTT
CASSQSPSGSGELFF
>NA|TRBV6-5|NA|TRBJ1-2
TGTGCCAGCACGGTAAATCCTAACTATGGCTACACCTTC
CASTVNPNYGYTF
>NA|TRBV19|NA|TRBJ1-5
TGTGCCAGTAGTATGGGGGGAATCAATCAGCCCCAGCATTTT
CASSMGGINQPQHF
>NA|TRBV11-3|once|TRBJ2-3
TGTGCCAGCAGCCCACACAGGGTTAGGGATACGCAGTATTTT
CASSPHRVRDTQYF
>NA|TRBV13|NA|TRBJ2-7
TGTGCCAGCAGCACCGCCGGGACCCTAAGGGGGGAGCAGTACTTC
CASSTAGTLRGEQYF
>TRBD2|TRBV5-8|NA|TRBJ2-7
TGTGCCAGCAGCCATCCAACTAGCGGGAGGGTCGAGCAGTACTTC
CASSHPTSGRVEQYF
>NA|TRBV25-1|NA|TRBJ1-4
TGTGCCAGTAGGGACGGGCGGGAAAAACTGTTTTTT
CASRDGREKLFF
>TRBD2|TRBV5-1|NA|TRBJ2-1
TGCGCCAGCAGCCTAGCGGGAGCAAGCAGTGAGCAGTTCTTC
CASSLAGASSEQFF
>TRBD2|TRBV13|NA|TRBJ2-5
TGTGCCAGCAGCTTATCTGGGACTACCCAAGAGACCCAGTACTTC
CASSLSGTTQETQYF
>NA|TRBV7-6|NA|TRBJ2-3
TGTGCCAGCAGCTTAGGACTGCAGTATACGCAGTATTTT
CASSLGLQYTQYF
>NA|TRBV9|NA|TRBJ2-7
TGTGCCAGCAGCGTCGAAACGGGGTCCTACGAGCAGTACTTC
CASSVETGSYEQYF
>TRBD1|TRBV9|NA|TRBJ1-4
TGTGCCAGCAGCGTAGGGACAGGGGGCGCAACTAATGAAAAACTGTTTTTT
CASSVGTGGATNEKLFF
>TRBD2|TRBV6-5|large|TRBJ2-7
TGTGCCAGCAGTCCAGGGGTAGCGGGGGCAGGGGAGCAGTACTTC
CASSPGVAGAGEQYF
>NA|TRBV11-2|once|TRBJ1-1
TGTGCCAGCGGAGGGGGGGACGGTGAAGCTTTCTTT
CASGGGDGEAFF
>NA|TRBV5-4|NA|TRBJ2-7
TGTGCCAGCAGCCACGCACCCAGCTCCTACGAGCAGTACTTC
CASSHAPSSYEQYF
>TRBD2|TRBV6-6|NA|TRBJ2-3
TGTGCCAGCAGTTACACTAGCGGCACAGATACGCAGTATTTT
CASSYTSGTDTQYF
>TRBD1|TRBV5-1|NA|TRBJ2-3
TGCGCCAGCAGCTGGACAGGGGTGGAAGATACGCAGTATTTT
CASSWTGVEDTQYF
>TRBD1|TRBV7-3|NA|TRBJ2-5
TGTGCCAGCAGCGTAGGGACAGGGTTTTTAGAGACCCAGTACTTC
CASSVGTGFLETQYF
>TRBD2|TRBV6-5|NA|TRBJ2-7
TGTGCCAGCACCGCAGGTGGGAGGGCCCCCTACGAGCAGTACTTC
CASTAGGRAPYEQYF
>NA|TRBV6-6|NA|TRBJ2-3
TGTGCCAGCAGTCACAGTCCCACAGATACGCAGTATTTT
CASSHSPTDTQYF
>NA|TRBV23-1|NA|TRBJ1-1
TGCGCCAGCAGTCACCAGGACAGAAGCAGGAACACTGAAGCTTTCTTT
CASSHQDRSRNTEAFF
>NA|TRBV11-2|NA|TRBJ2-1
TGTGCCAGCAGCTTAGAGGACGGACCTAGGAATGAGCAGTTCTTC
CASSLEDGPRNEQFF
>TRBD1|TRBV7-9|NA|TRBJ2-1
TGTGCCAGCAGCTTAGTCCAGGGGGTTTACAATGAGCAGTTCTTC
CASSLVQGVYNEQFF
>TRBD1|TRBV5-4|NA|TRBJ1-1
TGTGCCAGCAGCTATACCGGGACAGCGAACACTGAAGCTTTCTTT
CASSYTGTANTEAFF
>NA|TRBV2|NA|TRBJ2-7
TGTGCCAGCAGGGGGACGTATCCCCACTTACCCTACGAGCAGTACTTC
CASRGTYPHLPYEQYF
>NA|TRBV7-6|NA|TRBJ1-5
TGTGCCAGCAGCTTCGCAGGGATCAATCAGCCCCAGCATTTT
CASSFAGINQPQHF
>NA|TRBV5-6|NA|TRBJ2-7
TGTGCCAGCAGCCAGTGGACCCTCTACGAGCAGTACTTC
CASSQWTLYEQYF
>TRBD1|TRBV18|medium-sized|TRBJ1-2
TGTGCCAGCTCAACCCGGACAGGGGTTAACTATGGCTACACCTTC
CASSTRTGVNYGYTF
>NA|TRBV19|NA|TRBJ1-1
TGTGCCAGTAAAGCGACAACGGTACTGAACACTGAAGCTTTCTTT
CASKATTVLNTEAFF
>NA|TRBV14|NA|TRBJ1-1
TGTGCCAGCAGCCAAGAATTTCGGGGGTACGTCGGGGTTGAAGCTTTCTTT
CASSQEFRGYVGVEAFF
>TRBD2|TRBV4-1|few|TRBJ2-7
TGCGCCAGCAGCCAGGGACTAGCGGGGTCCTACGAGCAGTACTTC
CASSQGLAGSYEQYF
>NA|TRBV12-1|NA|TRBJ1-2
TGTGCCAGCAGCGAAAGCCACACGACAGGGGGCGATGGCTACACCTTC
CASSESHTTGGDGYTF
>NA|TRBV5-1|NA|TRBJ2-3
TGCGCCAGCAGCTTGGAGGGGTTCCCAGATACGCAGTATTTT
CASSLEGFPDTQYF
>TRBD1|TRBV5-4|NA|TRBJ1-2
TGTGCCAGCAGCGGGGGACAGTTATATGGCTACACCTTC
CASSGGQLYGYTF
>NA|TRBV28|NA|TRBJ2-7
TGTGCCAACAGTTTGCGGACCGGGAACTACGAGCAGTACTTC
CANSLRTGNYEQYF